A single sample is the source of the 32 T cell receptor beta chains below, sequenced in a study of vaccination effects on CD4 cells after COVID-19. These receptors are not linked to any known antigen. Using immunoSEQ multiplex PCR, the repertoire was profiled, and TCRdb retains in-frame clones only, with some absent. The sample carries 66,000 or so clones, around two thirds recorded once. Isolating CD4+ T cells followed less than 12 days of culture. Each participant was administered two doses of either the BNT162b2 or the mRNA-1273 vaccine. The starting material was CD4+ T cells from PBMCs cultured without peptide, obtained after COVID-19 vaccination. These receptor sequences come from a human donor who received a COVID-19 vaccine.

The DNA of the CDR3 is TGTGCCAGCAGCCCACAGGGGAACTATGGCTACACCTTC. It codes for CASSPQGNYGYTF. The rearrangement uses TRBV11-1 and TRBJ1-2, with TRBD1 identical over 7 bases. The germline V gene encodes CDR1 SGHAT and CDR2 FQDESV (reference sequence). The CDR3 is 13 amino acids. Germline trimming cut 5 bases from V and 2 bases from J; bases unmatched to any gene: 2.

This clone was recorded a few times. The V and J genes are TRBV27 and TRBJ1-1; TRBD1 matches at 10 bases. CDR1 is MNHEY and CDR2 is SMNVEV in the germline V gene (reference sequence). Unmatched junction bases numbered 10, after V lost 5 bases and J lost 4 bases. The CDR3 is 16 residues long. The CDR3 loop is CASSRPGQGLSTEAFF. The CDR3 DNA sequence: TGTGCCAGCAGTCGACCGGGACAGGGGTTGAGCACTGAAGCTTTCTTT.

This sequence joins TRBV18 and TRBJ2-4, with no clear D. V shed 2 bases and J shed 5 bases, with 31 bases lying between them. The CDR3 consists of 21 residues. CDR1 and CDR2 (germline): KGHSH, LQKENI. The CDR3: CASSPDLVPGFGSIGENIQYF. The CDR3 DNA sequence: TGTGCCAGCTCACCAGACCTGGTCCCGGGTTTCGGTTCGATCGGTGAAAACATTCAGTACTTC.

This rearrangement joins TRBV12-2 to TRBJ2-1; TRBD1 reflects the table's D call only, with no check against the DNA. TRBV12-2 constitutes a pseudogene. The CDR3 has 17 residues. CDR3 protein: CASRPRKDRVGSNEQFF. CDR3 nucleotide sequence: TGTGCAAGTCGCCCTCGAAAAGACAGGGTGGGTAGCAATGAGCAGTTCTTC.

This clone was seen a few times. The rearrangement uses TRBV5-1 and TRBJ1-4; TRBD1 aligns across 8 bases. Per the germline V gene, CDR1 is SGHRS and CDR2 is YFSETQ. The CDR3 spans 14 residues. J gave up 8 bases and V 1 base, and 4 bases lay outside the gene matches. As DNA, the CDR3 is TGCGCCAGCAGCTTGAACAGGGGGTACGAAAAACTGTTTTTT. This sequence encodes CASSLNRGYEKLFF.

This chain joins TRBV30 and TRBJ1-1, with unresolved D. This CDR3 has 15 amino acids. The germline V gene has CDR1 GTSNPN and CDR2 SVGIG (reference sequence). Trimming cost V 4 bases and J 1 base, with 16 bases left between them. The CDR3 reads CAWTERGLPNTEAFF. The CDR3, as DNA: TGTGCCTGGACCGAACGCGGACTGCCGAACACTGAAGCTTTCTTT. The variable domain in full, completed from reference TRBV30 and TRBJ1-1, reads SQTIHQWPATLVQPVGSPLSLECTVEGTSNPNLYWYRQAAGRGLQLLFYSVGIGQISSEVPQNLSASRPQDRQFILSSKKLLLSDSGFYLCAWTERGLPNTEAFFGQGTRLTVV.

V gene TRBV5-4 combines with J gene TRBJ1-4, with TRBD1 matching over 8 bases. CDR1 SGHNT and CDR2 YYREEE come from the germline V gene (reference sequence). CDR3 length: 13 residues. Unmatched junction bases numbered 3, after V lost 4 bases and J lost 7 bases. The CDR3 DNA sequence: TGTGCCAGCAGCGTGGACAGGGTTGAAAAACTGTTTTTT. Translating it yields CASSVDRVEKLFF.

This chain connects TRBV7-2 to TRBJ1-2; D unresolved. V was trimmed by 5 bases and J by 8 bases, leaving 15 bases between them. The germline CDR1 and CDR2 sequences are SGHTA and FQGNSA. The CDR3 has 13 residues. In DNA, the CDR3 is TGTGCCAGCAGCACCCACGTGTCGCCCGGCTACACCTTC. The encoded protein is CASSTHVSPGYTF.

CDR3 amino acids: CASSVVASGTDTQYF. The DNA of the CDR3 is TGTGCCAGCAGCGTAGTAGCTAGCGGCACAGATACGCAGTATTTT. The J gene is TRBJ2-3, the V gene TRBV9; D perhaps matches TRBD2 (6 bases). The CDR3 loop spans 15 amino acids. V lost 0 bases and J 1 base, leaving 9 bases between the germline ends. The germline V gene has CDR1 SGDLS and CDR2 YYNGEE.

This chain's CDR3 is CAAKRGTGNQPQHF. The CDR3 region has the DNA TGTGCCGCTAAAAGGGGGACAGGGAATCAGCCCCAGCATTTT. The chain joins TRBV19 to TRBJ1-5; 9 positions match TRBD1. Losses at the gene ends were 11 bases for V and 4 bases for J; bases not matched to a gene: 9. The germline V gene encodes CDR1 LNHDA and CDR2 SQIVND (reference sequence). This CDR3 is built from 14 residues.

The chain combines TRBV9 with TRBJ2-3; 7 bases match TRBD1. The germline V gene encodes CDR1 SGDLS and CDR2 YYNGEE. Trimming removed 4 bases from V and 0 bases from J; junction bases left unmatched: 8. The CDR3 has 16 residues. CDR3 bases: TGTGCCAGCAGCACCCGGACAGGAGCTAGCACAGATACGCAGTATTTT. It yields the protein CASSTRTGASTDTQYF.

The V call is TRBV18, the J call TRBJ1-1, with 7 bases lining up with TRBD1. Trimming at V came to 3 bases and at J to 0 bases, leaving 7 bases not matched to a gene. This CDR3 has 16 amino acids. Germline CDR1 and CDR2: KGHSH and LQKENI. CDR3 DNA: TGTGCCAGCTCACCCGGGACAGCTGGCTTGAACACTGAAGCTTTCTTT. Protein sequence: CASSPGTAGLNTEAFF.

The rearrangement joins TRBV6-5 to TRBJ1-3; maybe TRBD1 (6 bases). The CDR3 length is 14 residues. Germline loops: CDR1 MNHEY, CDR2 SVGAGI. The germline V and J ends were trimmed by 8 bases and 0 bases, with 11 bases remaining between them. CDR3 amino acids: CASGQMSSGNTIYF. The CDR3 coding sequence is TGTGCCAGCGGACAGATGAGCTCTGGAAACACCATATATTTT.

The chain carries TRBV7-9 and TRBJ2-5; 9 bases align to TRBD2. Trimming cost V 5 bases and J 1 base; bases outside gene matches: 5. The CDR3 contains 15 residues. In germline, CDR1 is SEHNR, CDR2 FQNEAQ (reference sequence). Here the CDR3 reads CASSLRGGIQETQYF. The CDR3 nucleotides are TGTGCCAGCAGCCTGCGGGGGGGGATCCAAGAGACCCAGTACTTC. The full variable domain, with the rest looked up from reference TRBV7-9 and TRBJ2-5, is DTGVSQNPRHKITKRGQNVTFRCDPISEHNRLYWYRQTLGQGPEFLTYFQNEAQLEKSRLLSDRFSAERPKGSFSTLEIQRTEQGDSAMYLCASSLRGGIQETQYFGPGTRLLVL.

As regards this clone: The same CDR3 also results from other DNA sequences found in this sample. V is TRBV19 and J is TRBJ1-5, with no clear D. The CDR3 covers 13 residues. Looked up from germline, CDR1 is LNHDA and CDR2 is SQIVND (reference sequence). The V gene lost 2 bases and the J gene lost 2 bases, with 4 bases spanning the gap. CDR3 in DNA: TGTGCCAGTAGTATAATGGGCAATCAGCCCCAGCATTTT. Protein: CASSIMGNQPQHF.

The rearrangement links TRBV18 to TRBJ1-5; weak D call: TRBD1 (6 bases). V gave up 1 base and J gave up 4 bases, with 20 bases separating them. Germline V gene lookup returns CDR1 KGHSH and CDR2 LQKENI. This CDR3 contains 18 residues. CDR3 residues: CASSPQGGRESSNQPQHF. The CDR3 coding sequence is TGTGCCAGCTCACCACAGGGGGGTCGGGAGAGTTCAAATCAGCCCCAGCATTTT.

This chain joins TRBV3-1 (or the pseudogene TRBV3-2) and TRBJ2-3; D is unclear. V lost 10 bases to trimming and J lost 4 bases, with 9 bases between them. The germline CDR1 and CDR2 sequences are LGHDT and YNNKEL (reference sequence). This CDR3 has 11 residues. CDR3 protein: CATLYADTQYF. In DNA form, the CDR3 reads TGTGCCACTCTGTATGCAGATACGCAGTATTTT.

This clone was detected once. The chain has TRBV6-5 and TRBJ1-3; D is perhaps TRBD1 (5 bases). CDR3 length: 14 amino acids. CDR1 is MNHEY, CDR2 SVGAGI, per germline. Trimming took 6 bases from V and 1 from J, leaving 10 bases between them. The DNA for the CDR3 is TGTGCCAGCAGCCGCGGACAATCTGGAAACACCATATATTTT. It encodes CASSRGQSGNTIYF.

V gene TRBV5-5 combines with J gene TRBJ2-3; the D gene is possibly TRBD2 (6 bases). V was pared by 0 bases and J by 4 bases, with 21 bases between. This CDR3 contains 18 residues. Germline V lookup: CDR1 SGHKS, CDR2 YYEKEE (reference sequence). As DNA, the CDR3 is TGTGCCAGCAGCTTGGCCTCGGGCGGGATGCGTGTGGCAGATACGCAGTATTTT. Protein sequence: CASSLASGGMRVADTQYF.

The CDR3, as DNA: TGTGCCAGCAGCGGTGGCGTAGCGGGGCACACCGGGGAGCTGTTTTTT. It translates to CASSGGVAGHTGELFF. The rearrangement links TRBV5-8 to TRBJ2-2; TRBD2 matches 8 bases. Germline CDR1 and CDR2: SGHTS and YDEGEE. The CDR3 has 16 residues. The ends lost 4 bases at V and 3 bases at J; junction bases unmatched: 8.

There are a few counts of this clone. This chain connects TRBV7-2 to TRBJ2-1, with D perhaps assigned TRBD1 or TRBD2 (5 bases each). CDR1 is SGHTA, CDR2 FQGNSA, per germline. V lost 1 base, J lost 10 bases, and 17 bases lay in between. CDR3 length: 15 residues. The DNA of the CDR3 is TGTGCCAGCAGCTTAGGGCCCGTGGGGGAAGGGGAGCAGTTCTTC. Its protein product is CASSLGPVGEGEQFF. The full variable domain, with the rest looked up from reference TRBV7-2 and TRBJ2-1, is GAGVSQSPSNKVTEKGKDVELRCDPISGHTALYWYRQSLGQGLEFLIYFQGNSAPDKSGLPSDRFSAERTGGSVSTLTIQRTQQEDSAVYLCASSLGPVGEGEQFFGPGTRLTVL.

V gene TRBV6-2 or TRBV6-3 combines with J gene TRBJ2-5, with TRBD2 matching 7 bases. This CDR3 is built from 18 residues. CDR1 and CDR2 (germline): MNHEY, SVGEGT. The ends lost 5 bases at V and 6 bases at J; junction bases unmatched: 21. The CDR3 spells CASSHRASGDFIAKTQYF. The CDR3 DNA is TGTGCCAGCAGTCACCGGGCTAGCGGAGACTTTATCGCCAAGACCCAGTACTTC.

This clone was picked up one time. The chain recombines TRBV5-5 with TRBJ2-3; 9 bases line up with TRBD2. Germline V gene data show CDR1 as SGHKS and CDR2 as YYEKEE (reference sequence). Unmatched junction bases numbered 1, after V lost 4 bases and J lost 1 base. There are 14 residues in the CDR3. The CDR3 is CASSRGGGTDTQYF. CDR3 bases: TGTGCCAGCAGCCGCGGGGGGGGCACAGATACGCAGTATTTT.

J is TRBJ2-7 and V is TRBV6-5; D possibly uses TRBD1 or TRBD2 (6 bases each). Germline V CDR1 and CDR2: MNHEY, SVGAGI. This CDR3 is built from 14 residues. Trimming removed 8 bases from V and 2 bases from J, with 16 bases in between. CDR3 sequence: CASGLRGPPYEQYV. The DNA of the CDR3 is TGTGCCAGCGGACTTCGGGGGCCCCCCTACGAGCAGTACGTC.

The CDR3 region has the DNA TGTGCCAGCAGCCCCGGGCCAGCTCGGCGAGGCTACACCTTC. This translates into CASSPGPARRGYTF. The J gene is TRBJ1-2, the V gene TRBV3-1 (or the pseudogene TRBV3-2); D is unresolved. The length of the CDR3 is 14 residues. With 4 bases removed from V and 8 bases from J, the gap between germline ends came to 17 bases. Germline V CDR1 and CDR2: LGHDT, YNNKEL (reference sequence).

This clone appeared a few times. The J gene is TRBJ2-2, the V gene TRBV6-5; TRBD1 might be the D (6 bases). Germline loops: CDR1 MNHEY, CDR2 SVGAGI. Trimming left V 4 bases short and J 4 bases short, with 13 bases between. The CDR3 runs to 15 residues. CDR3 amino acids: CASSSTGHLTGELFF. CDR3 bases: TGTGCCAGCAGTTCAACAGGGCACCTCACCGGGGAGCTGTTTTTT.

The CDR3 nucleotides are TGCGCCAGCAGCTTTCCGGGGGGGGTTCCAGATACGCAGTATTTT. Amino acids: CASSFPGGVPDTQYF. This chain connects TRBV5-1 to TRBJ2-3; 8 nucleotides match TRBD2. The CDR3 consists of 15 residues. The trim removed 2 bases at V and 4 bases at J, leaving 6 bases unmatched. From germline, CDR1 is SGHRS and CDR2 YFSETQ.

In its sample, this clone was seen a few times. V usage is TRBV6-5 and J usage is TRBJ1-5; 10 positions agree with TRBD1. CDR1 is MNHEY, CDR2 SVGAGI, per germline. Trimming removed 0 bases from V and 6 bases from J; junction bases left unmatched: 5. The CDR3 runs 16 residues. The CDR3 protein is CASSYSWTGGIQPQHF. CDR3 nucleotides: TGTGCCAGCAGTTACTCGTGGACAGGGGGAATTCAGCCCCAGCATTTT.

The genes are TRBV6-2 or TRBV6-3 and TRBJ2-5, with 9 positions matching TRBD1. Germline-derived CDR1 and CDR2 are MNHEY and SVGEGT. The CDR3 consists of 13 residues. V dropped 4 bases and J dropped 7; count of bases not matched to a gene: 4. CDR3 nucleotide sequence: TGTGCCAGCAGTTGGGGACAGGGTCCGACCCAGTACTTC. Its translation is CASSWGQGPTQYF.

J is TRBJ1-1 and V is TRBV9; tentatively, D is TRBD1 (5 bases). V was shortened by 0 bases and J by 3 bases, with 12 bases between the two germline ends. The CDR3 runs to 15 residues. CDR1 SGDLS and CDR2 YYNGEE come from the germline V gene. The CDR3 loop is CASSVEGARDTEAFF. In DNA, the CDR3 is TGTGCCAGCAGCGTAGAAGGGGCCCGGGACACTGAAGCTTTCTTT.

This chain uses TRBV5-1 with TRBJ2-3; D might be TRBD2 (5 bases). The germline V and J ends were trimmed by 5 bases and 2 bases, with 15 bases remaining between them. The CDR3 extends over 15 amino acids. CDR1 SGHRS and CDR2 YFSETQ come from the germline V gene. CDR3 residues: CASSSTGLHTDTQYF. Written as DNA, the CDR3 is TGCGCCAGCAGTTCTACTGGACTGCACACAGATACGCAGTATTTT.

The V and J genes are TRBV24-1 and TRBJ2-1, with a tentative D call TRBD1 (5 bases). The V and J ends lost 2 bases and 0 bases respectively, with 7 bases between them. The germline V gene encodes CDR1 KGHDR and CDR2 SFDVKD. This CDR3 is built from 15 residues. In nucleotides, the CDR3 is TGTGCCACCAGTGATTCAGGGTACTCCTACAATGAGCAGTTCTTC. This gives the protein CATSDSGYSYNEQFF.